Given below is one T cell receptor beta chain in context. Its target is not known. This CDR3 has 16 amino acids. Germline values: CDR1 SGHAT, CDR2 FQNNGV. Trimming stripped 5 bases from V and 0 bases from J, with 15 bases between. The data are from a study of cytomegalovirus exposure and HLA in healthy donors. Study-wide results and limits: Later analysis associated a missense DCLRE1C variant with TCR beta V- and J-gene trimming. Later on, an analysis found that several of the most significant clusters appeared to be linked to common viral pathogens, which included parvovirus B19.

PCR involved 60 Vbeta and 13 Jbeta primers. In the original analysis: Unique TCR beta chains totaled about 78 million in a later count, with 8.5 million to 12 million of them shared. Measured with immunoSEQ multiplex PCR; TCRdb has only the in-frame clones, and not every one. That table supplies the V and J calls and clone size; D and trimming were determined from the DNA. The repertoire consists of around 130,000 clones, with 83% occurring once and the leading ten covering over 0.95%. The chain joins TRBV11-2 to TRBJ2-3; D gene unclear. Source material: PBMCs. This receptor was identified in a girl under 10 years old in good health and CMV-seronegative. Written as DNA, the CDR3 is TGTGCCAGCAGCCCCCTCCAGGAAAGTAGCACAGATACGCAGTATTTT. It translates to CASSPLQESSTDTQYF.